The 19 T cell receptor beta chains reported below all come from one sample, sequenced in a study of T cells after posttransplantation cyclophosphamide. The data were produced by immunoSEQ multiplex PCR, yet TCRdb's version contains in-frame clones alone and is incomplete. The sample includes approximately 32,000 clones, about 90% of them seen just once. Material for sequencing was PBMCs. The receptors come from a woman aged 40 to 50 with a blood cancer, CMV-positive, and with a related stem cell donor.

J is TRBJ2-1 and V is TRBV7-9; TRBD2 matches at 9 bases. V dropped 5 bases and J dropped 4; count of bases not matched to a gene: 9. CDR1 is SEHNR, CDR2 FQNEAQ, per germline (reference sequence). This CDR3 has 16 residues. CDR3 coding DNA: TGTGCCAGCAGCCCCATAGCGGGGGCCAGATACAATGAGCAGTTCTTC. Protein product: CASSPIAGARYNEQFF.

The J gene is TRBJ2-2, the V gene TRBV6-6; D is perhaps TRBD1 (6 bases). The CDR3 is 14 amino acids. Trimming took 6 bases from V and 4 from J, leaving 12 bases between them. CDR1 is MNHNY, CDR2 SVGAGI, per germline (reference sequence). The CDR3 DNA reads TGTGCCAGCAGCCGGGACAAAAGCACCGGGGAGCTGTTTTTT. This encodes CASSRDKSTGELFF.

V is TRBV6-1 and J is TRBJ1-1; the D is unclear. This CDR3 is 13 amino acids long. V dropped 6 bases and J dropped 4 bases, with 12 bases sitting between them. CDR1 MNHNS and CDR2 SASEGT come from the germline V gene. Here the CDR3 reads CASREKVRTEAFF. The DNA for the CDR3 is TGTGCCAGCAGGGAGAAGGTTCGCACTGAAGCTTTCTTT.

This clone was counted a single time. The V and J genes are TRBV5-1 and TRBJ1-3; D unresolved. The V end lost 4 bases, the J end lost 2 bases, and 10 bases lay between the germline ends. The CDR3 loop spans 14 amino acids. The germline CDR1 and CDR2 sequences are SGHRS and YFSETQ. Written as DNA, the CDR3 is TGCGCCAGCAGCGCGGGGTCCACTGGAAACACCATATATTTT. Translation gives CASSAGSTGNTIYF.

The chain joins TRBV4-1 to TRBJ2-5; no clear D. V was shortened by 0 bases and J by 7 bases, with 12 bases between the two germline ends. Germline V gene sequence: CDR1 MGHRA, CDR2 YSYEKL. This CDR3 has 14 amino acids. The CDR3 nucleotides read TGCGCCAGCAGCCAAGAACGGGTCCTGGGGACCCAGTACTTC. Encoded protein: CASSQERVLGTQYF.

CDR3 bases: TGTGCCAGCAGCTGGGCTCAAGAGACCCAGTACTTC. It yields the protein CASSWAQETQYF. V and J are TRBV7-2 and TRBJ2-5; D call uncertain. V lost 4 bases and J 2 bases, leaving 5 bases between the germline ends. The CDR3 runs 12 residues. Germline values: CDR1 SGHTA, CDR2 FQGNSA. The complete variable domain, with remaining parts taken from reference TRBV7-2 and TRBJ2-5, reads GAGVSQSPSNKVTEKGKDVELRCDPISGHTALYWYRQSLGQGLEFLIYFQGNSAPDKSGLPSDRFSAERTGGSVSTLTIQRTQQEDSAVYLCASSWAQETQYFGPGTRLLVL.

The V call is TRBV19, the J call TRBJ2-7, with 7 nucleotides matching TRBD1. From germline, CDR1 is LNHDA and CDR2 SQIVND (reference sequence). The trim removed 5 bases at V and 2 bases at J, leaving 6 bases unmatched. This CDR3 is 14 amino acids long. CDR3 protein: CASSPGTVPYEQYF. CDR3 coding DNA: TGTGCCAGTAGTCCCGGGACAGTGCCCTACGAGCAGTACTTC. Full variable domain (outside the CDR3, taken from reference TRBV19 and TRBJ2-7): DGGITQSPKYLFRKEGQNVTLSCEQNLNHDAMYWYRQDPGQGLRLIYYSQIVNDFQKGDIAEGYSVSREKKESFPLTVTSAQKNPTAFYLCASSPGTVPYEQYFGPGTRLTVT.

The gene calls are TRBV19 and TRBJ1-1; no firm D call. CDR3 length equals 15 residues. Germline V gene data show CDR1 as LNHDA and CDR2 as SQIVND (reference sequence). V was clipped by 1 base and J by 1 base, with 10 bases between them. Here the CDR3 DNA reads TGTGCCAGTAGTATAGGCAACAGTGGGAACACTGAAGCTTTCTTT. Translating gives CASSIGNSGNTEAFF.

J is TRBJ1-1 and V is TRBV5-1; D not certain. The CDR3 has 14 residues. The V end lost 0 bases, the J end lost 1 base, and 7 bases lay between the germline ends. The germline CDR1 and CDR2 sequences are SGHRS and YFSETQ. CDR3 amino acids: CASSLEEQNTEAFF. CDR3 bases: TGCGCCAGCAGCTTGGAAGAGCAGAACACTGAAGCTTTCTTT.

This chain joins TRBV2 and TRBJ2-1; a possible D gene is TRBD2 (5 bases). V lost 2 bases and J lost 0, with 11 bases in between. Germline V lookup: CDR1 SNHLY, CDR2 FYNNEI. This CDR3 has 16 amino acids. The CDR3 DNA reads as TGTGCCAGCAGTGAACGGGAAACGGGCTCCTACAATGAGCAGTTCTTC. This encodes CASSERETGSYNEQFF.

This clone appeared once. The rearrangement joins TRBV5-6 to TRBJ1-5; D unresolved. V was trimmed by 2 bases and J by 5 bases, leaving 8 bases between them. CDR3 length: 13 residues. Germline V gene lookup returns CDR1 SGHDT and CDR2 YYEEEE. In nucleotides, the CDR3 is TGTGCCAGCAGCTTATCGGGTCATCAGCCCCAGCATTTT. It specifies CASSLSGHQPQHF. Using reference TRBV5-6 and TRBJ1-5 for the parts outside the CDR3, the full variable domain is DAGVTQSPTHLIKTRGQQVTLRCSPKSGHDTVSWYQQALGQGPQFIFQYYEEEERQRGNFPDRFSGHQFPNYSSELNVNALLLGDSALYLCASSLSGHQPQHFGDGTRLSIL.

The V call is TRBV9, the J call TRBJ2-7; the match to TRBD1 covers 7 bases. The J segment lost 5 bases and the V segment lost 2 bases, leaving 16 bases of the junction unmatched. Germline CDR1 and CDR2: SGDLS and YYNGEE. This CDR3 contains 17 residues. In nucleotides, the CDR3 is TGTGCCAGCAGCGTTGATATAAAACACAGGGGAGTTCACGAGCAGTACTTC. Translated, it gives CASSVDIKHRGVHEQYF.

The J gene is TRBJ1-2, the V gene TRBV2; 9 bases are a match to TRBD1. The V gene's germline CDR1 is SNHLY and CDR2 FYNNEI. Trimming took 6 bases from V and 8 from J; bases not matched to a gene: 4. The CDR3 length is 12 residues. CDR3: CASRWTGVGYTF. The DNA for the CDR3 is TGTGCCAGCAGGTGGACAGGGGTAGGCTACACCTTC.

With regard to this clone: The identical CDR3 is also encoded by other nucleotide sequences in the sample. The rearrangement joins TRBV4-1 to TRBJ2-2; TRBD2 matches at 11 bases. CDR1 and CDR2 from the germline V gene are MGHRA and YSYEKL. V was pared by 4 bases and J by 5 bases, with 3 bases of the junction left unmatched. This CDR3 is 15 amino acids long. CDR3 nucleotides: TGCGCCAGCAGCCTATGGACTAGCGGGACCGGGGAGCTGTTTTTT. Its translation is CASSLWTSGTGELFF.

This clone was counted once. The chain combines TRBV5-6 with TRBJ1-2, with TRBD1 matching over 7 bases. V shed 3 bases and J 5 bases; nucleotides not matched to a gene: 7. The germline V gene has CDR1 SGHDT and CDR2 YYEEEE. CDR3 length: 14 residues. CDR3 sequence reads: CASSWRGLEYGYTF. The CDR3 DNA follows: TGTGCCAGCAGCTGGAGGGGGCTGGAGTATGGCTACACCTTC. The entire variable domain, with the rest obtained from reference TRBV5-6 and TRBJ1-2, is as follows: DAGVTQSPTHLIKTRGQQVTLRCSPKSGHDTVSWYQQALGQGPQFIFQYYEEEERQRGNFPDRFSGHQFPNYSSELNVNALLLGDSALYLCASSWRGLEYGYTFGSGTRLTVV.

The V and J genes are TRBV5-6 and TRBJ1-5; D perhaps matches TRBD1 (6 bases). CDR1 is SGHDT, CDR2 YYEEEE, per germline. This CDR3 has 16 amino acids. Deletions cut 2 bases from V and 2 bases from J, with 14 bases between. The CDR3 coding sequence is TGTGCCAGCAGCTTAAAGGGGGGGGGAGGCAATCAGCCCCAGCATTTT. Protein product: CASSLKGGGGNQPQHF.

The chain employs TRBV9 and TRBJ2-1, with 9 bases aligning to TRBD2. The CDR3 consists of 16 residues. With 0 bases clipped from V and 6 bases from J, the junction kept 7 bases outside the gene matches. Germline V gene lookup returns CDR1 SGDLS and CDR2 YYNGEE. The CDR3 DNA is TGTGCCAGCAGCGTAGAGCCAGCGGGGGGCCCCAATGAGCAGTTCTTC. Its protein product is CASSVEPAGGPNEQFF. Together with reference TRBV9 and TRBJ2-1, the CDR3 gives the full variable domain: DSGVTQTPKHLITATGQRVTLRCSPRSGDLSVYWYQQSLDQGLQFLIQYYNGEERAKGNILERFSAQQFPDLHSELNLSSLELGDSALYFCASSVEPAGGPNEQFFGPGTRLTVL.

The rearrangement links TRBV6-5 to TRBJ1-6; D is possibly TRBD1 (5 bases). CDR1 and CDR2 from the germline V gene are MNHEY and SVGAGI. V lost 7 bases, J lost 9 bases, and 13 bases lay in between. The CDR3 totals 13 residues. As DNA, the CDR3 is TGTGCCAGCACGGGGGATAGTGGTTCACCCCTCCACTTT. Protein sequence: CASTGDSGSPLHF.

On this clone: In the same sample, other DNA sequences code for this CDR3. CDR3 loop: CASSVRQGYGYTF. Written as DNA, the CDR3 is TGTGCCAGCAGCGTGCGACAGGGGTATGGCTACACCTTC. This chain joins TRBV9 and TRBJ1-2; 8 nucleotides agree with TRBD1. The CDR3 has 13 residues. In germline, CDR1 is SGDLS, CDR2 YYNGEE. V lost 2 bases and J lost 5; bases outside the gene matches: 2. The variable domain in full, with the rest retrieved from reference TRBV9 and TRBJ1-2, is DSGVTQTPKHLITATGQRVTLRCSPRSGDLSVYWYQQSLDQGLQFLIQYYNGEERAKGNILERFSAQQFPDLHSELNLSSLELGDSALYFCASSVRQGYGYTFGSGTRLTVV.